This T cell receptor beta chain was captured by sequencing in a study of Ad26.COV2.S vaccination and SARS-CoV-2 variants. Measured with immunoSEQ multiplex PCR; TCRdb has only the in-frame clones, and not every one. The repertoire holds some 370,000 clones, with roughly 80% as singletons. Germline assignment: CDR1 LNHDA and CDR2 SQIVND (reference sequence). The CDR3 spans 12 residues. V lost 4 bases to trimming and J lost 9 bases, with 10 bases between them. General study results and limits: Substantial breadth in spike-specific CD8+ and CD4+ T cell responses was reportedly seen after vaccination. Overall T cell responses may have been underestimated by the analyses of TCR breadth and depth.

Described treatment: roughly 19 received Ad26.COV2.S at low or high dose, single or two shots; 5 received placebo; per-sample allocation not given. After the first vaccine or placebo injection, samples were drawn on day 63. This vaccine is an Ad26 vector that expresses the Wuhan-strain SARS-CoV-2 spike. On this clone itself: Its specificity is unknown.

This specimen consisted of peripheral blood, obtained in a trial of Ad26.COV2.S vaccine versus placebo. J is TRBJ1-5 and V is TRBV19; D not resolved. The clonotype comes from a person between 18 and 59 years old who received the Ad26.COV2.S COVID-19 vaccine or a placebo. The CDR3 protein is CASSTHTGPQHF. The DNA of the CDR3 is TGTGCCAGTAGTACGCACACCGGGCCCCAGCATTTT.